The rows below give T cell receptor beta chains drawn from one sample of a study of human T cells and chemical hapten exposure. TCRdb fed the RACE reads into MiXCR, producing one record per CDR3 protein. The sample carries roughly 38,000 distinct CDR3 sequences, more than 8% recorded once. The material sequenced was whole blood, taken in connection with sensitization to the hapten diphenylcyclopropenone (DPC). Receptor source: a man aged 45-65 years with alopecia areata. Some clones in this sample may be carry-over from other donors' samples. CDR3s include the opening cysteine and the closing phenylalanine or tryptophan. D genes are given only for firm matches. Some rows have no size entry. The others give once, few or many, or a class for an expanded clone.

d_call	v_call	clone_size	j_call	cdr3_aa	cdr3_nt
NA	TRBV12-3/TRBV12-4	few	TRBJ2-5	CASSSGKRNQGTQYF	TGTGCCAGCAGTTCCGGGAAACGCAATCAAGGGACCCAGTACTTC
NA	TRBV7-2	few	TRBJ2-4	CASSRGTDGIQYF	TGTGCCAGCAGCCGCGGGACAGACGGCATTCAGTACTTC
TRBD2	TRBV27	NA	TRBJ2-1	CASSSSGLYNEQFF	TGTGCCAGCAGTTCTAGCGGCCTATACAATGAGCAGTTCTTC
NA	TRBV4-2	many	TRBJ1-2	CASSQVEGGSYGYTF	TGTGCCAGCAGCCAAGTCGAGGGGGGCAGCTATGGCTACACCTTC
NA	TRBV7-2	few	TRBJ2-7	CASSWGHLYEQYF	TGTGCCAGCAGCTGGGGACACCTATACGAGCAGTACTTC
TRBD2	TRBV6-6	once	TRBJ2-1	CASSYGAGGPYEQFF	TGTGCCAGCAGTTACGGAGCGGGAGGTCCCTATGAGCAGTTCTTC
NA	TRBV11-2	NA	TRBJ1-1	CASSLAGPNTEAFF	TGTGCCAGCAGCTTAGCCGGACCGAACACTGAAGCTTTCTTT
TRBD1	TRBV2	many	TRBJ2-2	CASSPRQGARTGELFF	TGTGCCAGCAGTCCGAGGCAGGGGGCACGGACCGGGGAGCTGTTTTTT
NA	TRBV7-9	many	TRBJ2-1	CASSPSRSFSYNEQFF	TGTGCCAGCAGCCCGAGTAGGTCGTTCTCCTACAATGAGCAGTTCTTC
NA	TRBV2	few	TRBJ2-2	CASSQFGGEGELFF	TGTGCCAGCAGTCAATTTGGCGGGGAGGGGGAGCTGTTTTTT
TRBD2	TRBV29-1	NA	TRBJ2-7	CSVEEQALAGGSYEQYF	TGCAGCGTTGAAGAACAAGCGCTAGCGGGAGGTTCCTACGAGCAGTACTTC
NA	TRBV5-1	many	TRBJ2-3	CASSYTASTDTQYF	TGCGCCAGCAGTTACACCGCTAGCACAGATACGCAGTATTTT
TRBD2	TRBV7-8	many	TRBJ2-3	CASSLFAKAGSTDTQYF	TGTGCCAGCAGCTTATTCGCAAAAGCGGGAAGCACAGATACGCAGTATTTT
NA	TRBV7-9	many	TRBJ1-5	CASSLVGRNQPQHF	TGTGCCAGCAGCTTAGTTGGACGGAATCAGCCCCAGCATTTT
NA	TRBV4-1	many	TRBJ2-7	CASSQEGLVYEQYF	TGCGCCAGCAGCCAAGAGGGGCTTGTCTACGAGCAGTACTTC
NA	TRBV9	many	TRBJ2-2	CASTTYNTGELFF	TGTGCCAGCACCACGTATAACACCGGGGAGCTGTTTTTT
NA	TRBV6-2/TRBV6-3	many	TRBJ1-2	CASGDYGYTF	TGTGCCAGCGGGGACTATGGCTACACCTTC
TRBD1	TRBV28	once	TRBJ1-5	CASSLLGQAAAGQPQHF	TGTGCCAGCAGTTTACTCGGACAGGCAGCGGCGGGTCAGCCCCAGCATTTT
NA	TRBV18	many	TRBJ1-3	CASSPAGDGNTIYF	TGTGCCAGCTCACCGGCAGGGGACGGAAACACCATATATTTT
TRBD1	TRBV6-1	NA	TRBJ1-5	CASRPGGLSNQPQHF	TGTGCCAGCAGACCAGGGGGCCTAAGCAATCAGCCCCAGCATTTT
NA	TRBV4-3	many	TRBJ2-1	CASSQDADDAYNEQFF	TGCGCCAGCAGCCAAGACGCCGATGACGCCTACAATGAGCAGTTCTTC
TRBD1	TRBV27	many	TRBJ2-7	CASSWDRASYEQYF	TGTGCCAGCAGTTGGGACAGGGCCTCCTACGAGCAGTACTTC
NA	TRBV4-2	NA	TRBJ2-2	CASSQEGGTIANTGELFF	TGTGCCAGCAGCCAAGAAGGCGGGACAATCGCGAACACCGGGGAGCTGTTTTTT
NA	TRBV28	few	TRBJ2-3	CASSSWADTQYF	TGTGCCAGCAGTTCTTGGGCGGATACGCAGTATTTT